Listed below are T cell receptor beta chains from one sample, sequenced in a study of beta chain features in type 1 diabetes. Here immunoSEQ multiplex PCR was the method, and the copy in TCRdb shows in-frame clones only, minus some. The top ten clones hold roughly 0.11% of a sample with 600,000 to 700,000 clones, 9.5% to 15% of them seen once. Sequencing was carried out using naive CD4+ T cells from blood. Receptor source: a man aged 25 to 40 with type 1 diabetes. The CDR3 runs from the conserved cysteine through the conserved F or W. The D gene is left open where the match is weak. Not every row has a clone size; where given, it reads once, few, many or a size class.

TRBJ2-7 | . | . | TRBV10-3 | TGTGCCACCAACACGGGACATCTCTACGAGCAGTACTTC | CATNTGHLYEQYF
TRBJ1-2 | few | . | TRBV29-1 | TGCAGCGTTGATCTGGGGTATGGCTACACCTTC | CSVDLGYGYTF
TRBJ2-1 | few | . | TRBV12-5 | TGTGCTAGTGGTTTGACCACAGCGAACCACTACAATGAGCAGTTCTTC | CASGLTTANHYNEQFF
TRBJ2-1 | . | . | TRBV14 | TGTGCCAGCAGCCCCGGCAGGTCGAATGAGCAGTTCTTC | CASSPGRSNEQFF
TRBJ1-3 | . | TRBD1 | TRBV25-1 | TGTGCCAGCAGTGAGCCACGGACAGGAGTGGCTGGAAACACCATATATTTT | CASSEPRTGVAGNTIYF
TRBJ1-2 | few | TRBD1 | TRBV6-5 | TGTGCCAGCAGTTACGGGCAGGGGGTACTCCATGGCTACACCTTC | CASSYGQGVLHGYTF
TRBJ2-7 | few | TRBD1 | TRBV14 | TGTGCCAGCAGCTACCGGGACAGAGCTTACGAGCAGTACTTC | CASSYRDRAYEQYF
TRBJ2-1 | few | . | TRBV4-3 | TGCGCCAGCAGCCAAGAAAGCGGTCAACGGCACAATGAGCAGTTCTTC | CASSQESGQRHNEQFF
TRBJ1-2 | few | TRBD1 | TRBV5-4 | TGTGCCAGCAGCTTGGAGGGGGCCCATGGCTACACCTTC | CASSLEGAHGYTF
TRBJ2-3 | . | . | TRBV4-2 | TGTGCCAGCAGCCTAGGCGGGGGCAGCACAGATACGCAGTATTTT | CASSLGGGSTDTQYF
TRBJ1-2 | . | . | TRBV11-1 | TGTGCCAGCAGCTTAGGAGGGACTAACTATGGCTACACCTTC | CASSLGGTNYGYTF
TRBJ2-1 | . | . | TRBV7-9 | TGTGCCAGCAGCTTTTCTAACCCGGTGGAGCAGTTCTTC | CASSFSNPVEQFF
TRBJ1-1 | . | . | TRBV29-1 | TGCAGCTCAAAGCCCCGATTTGGGTTCGCTTTCTTT | CSSKPRFGFAFF
TRBJ1-5 | few | . | TRBV19 | TGTGCCAGTAGTACTCCCTTGATGGGGCAGGTCCTTAGCAATCAGCCCCAGCATTTT | CASSTPLMGQVLSNQPQHF
TRBJ1-1 | . | TRBD1 | TRBV5-1 | TGCGCCAGCAGCTTGAACACCCAGGGGGCAAACACTGAAGCTTTCTTT | CASSLNTQGANTEAFF
TRBJ1-2 | . | . | TRBV12-5 | TGTGCTAGTGGTTGGATATGGGACACTCGGGATGGCTACACCTTC | CASGWIWDTRDGYTF
TRBJ2-3 | few | TRBD2 | TRBV2 | TGTGCCAGCAGTAGATCGACTAGCGGGGGCACAGATACGCAGTATTTT | CASSRSTSGGTDTQYF
TRBJ1-5 | . | TRBD1 | TRBV5-4 | TGTGCCAGCAGCTTGTATGGGACAGGGGGCGCAGGAAGGGAGCCCCAGCATTTT | CASSLYGTGGAGREPQHF
TRBJ2-3 | . | TRBD2 | TRBV11-2 | TGTGCCAGCAGCTTTGCGGGGGAAGATACGCAGTATTTT | CASSFAGEDTQYF
TRBJ2-2 | few | TRBD2 | TRBV2 | TGTGCCAGCAGTGAAATTCCGCTAGCGGGGGATCTAAACACCGGGGAGCTGTTTTTT | CASSEIPLAGDLNTGELFF
TRBJ2-5 | few | . | TRBV29-1 | TGCAGCGTTGAAGCCGGTTTTCAAGAGACCCAGTACTTC | CSVEAGFQETQYF
TRBJ1-4 | few | . | TRBV5-6 | TGTGCCAGCAGCTTGAAGCAGGGAACTACCAATAATGAAAAACTGTTTTTT | CASSLKQGTTNNEKLFF
TRBJ2-7 | . | . | TRBV7-3 | TGTGCCAGCAGCTTGGACAGCTCCTACGAGCAGTACTTC | CASSLDSSYEQYF
TRBJ2-3 | few | . | TRBV5-4 | TGTGCCAGCAGCTTCGGGGCAGGCACAGATACGCAGTATTTT | CASSFGAGTDTQYF
TRBJ2-7 | . | . | TRBV12-2 | TGTGCAAGTCGCTTCCGGGACAGACTCTACGAGCAGTACTTC | CASRFRDRLYEQYF
TRBJ2-7 | . | TRBD1 | TRBV5-1 | TGCGCCAGCAGCTTGGGGACAGGGCCGAGCTCCTACGAGCAGTACTTC | CASSLGTGPSSYEQYF
TRBJ1-2 | . | TRBD1 | TRBV6-5 | TGTGCCAGCAGCTCCCGACAGGGATATGGCTACACCTTC | CASSSRQGYGYTF
TRBJ2-5 | few | . | TRBV29-1 | TGCAGCGGCCGACAGGGAGGGGAAGAGACCCAGTACTTC | CSGRQGGEETQYF
TRBJ2-1 | few | . | TRBV5-5 | TGTGCCAGCAGCTTCGGCTTCGGGCCCTACAATGAGCAGTTCTTC | CASSFGFGPYNEQFF
TRBJ2-7 | . | TRBD1 | TRBV10-1 | TGCGCCAGCAGTGAGGGACAGGCTTACGAGCAGTACTTC | CASSEGQAYEQYF
TRBJ2-1 | few | . | TRBV11-3 | TGTGCCAGCAGCTTAGATCCCGTGATCGGCAATGAGCAGTTCTTC | CASSLDPVIGNEQFF
TRBJ1-4 | few | TRBD1 | TRBV19 | TGTGCCAGTAGCATCCGGGACAGAAATGAAAAACTGTTTTTT | CASSIRDRNEKLFF
TRBJ1-4 | few | TRBD1 | TRBV6-5 | TGTGCCAGCAGTTACTCCGGGACAGGGTATGAAAAACTGTTTTTT | CASSYSGTGYEKLFF
TRBJ2-3 | few | TRBD2 | TRBV30 | TGTGCCTGGAATTCGGGGGGGGCCCCTAATACGCAGTATTTT | CAWNSGGAPNTQYF
TRBJ2-2 | few | . | TRBV7-9 | TGTGCCAGCAGCTTAATCAGGAACACCGGGGAGCTGTTTTTT | CASSLIRNTGELFF
TRBJ1-1 | . | . | TRBV18 | TGTGCCAGCTCACCGGAGGGGAACACTGAAGCTTTCTTT | CASSPEGNTEAFF
TRBJ1-1 | . | . | TRBV27 | TGTGCCAGCAGTGCACGAACCCTGAACACTGAAGCTTTCTTT | CASSARTLNTEAFF